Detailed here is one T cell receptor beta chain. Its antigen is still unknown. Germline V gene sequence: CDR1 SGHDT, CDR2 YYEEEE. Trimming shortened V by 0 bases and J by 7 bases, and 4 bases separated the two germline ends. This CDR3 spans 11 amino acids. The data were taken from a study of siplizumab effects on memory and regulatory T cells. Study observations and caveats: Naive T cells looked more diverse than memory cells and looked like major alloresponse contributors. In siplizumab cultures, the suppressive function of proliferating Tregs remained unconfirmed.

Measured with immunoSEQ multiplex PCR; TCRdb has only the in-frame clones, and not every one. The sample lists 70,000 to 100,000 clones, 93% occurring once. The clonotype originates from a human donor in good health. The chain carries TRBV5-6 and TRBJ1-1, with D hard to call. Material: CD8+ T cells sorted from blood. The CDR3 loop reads CASSLAGEAFF. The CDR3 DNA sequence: TGTGCCAGCAGCTTGGCGGGTGAAGCTTTCTTT.